These T cell receptor beta chains were read from a single sample in a study of beta chain features in type 1 diabetes. The method was immunoSEQ multiplex PCR; TCRdb's version includes in-frame clones alone and lacks a portion of them. The table shows fewer than 300,000 clones, with roughly 22% occurring only once. The sequenced sample consisted of naive CD4+ T cells from blood. Receptors were obtained from a woman aged 40 to 55 with type 1 diabetes. Both conserved end residues are part of each CDR3. Fields, in order: V gene, J gene, clone size, D gene, CDR3 DNA, CDR3 protein. D genes are given only for firm matches. Some rows mark clone size as missing; the rest say once, few, many or name a class of expanded clone.

TRBV18	TRBJ1-5	few	TRBD1	TGTGCCAGCTCCCCCGGACAGGGGGAACAGCCCCAGCATTTT	CASSPGQGEQPQHF
TRBV2	TRBJ1-2	few	TRBD1	TGTGCCAGCTCGGAGACAGGGAAGCTTGGGTATGGCTACACCTTC	CASSETGKLGYGYTF
TRBV5-6	TRBJ2-7	few	TRBD1	TGTGCCAGCAGCTCGCGGGACAGGGCCTACGAGCAGTACTTC	CASSSRDRAYEQYF
TRBV6-5	TRBJ2-2	NA	TRBD1	TGTGCCAGCAGCCCCCGACAGGGGTGGACCGGGGAGCTGTTTTTT	CASSPRQGWTGELFF
TRBV7-2	TRBJ1-1	NA	NA	TGTGCCAGCAGGCTAACAGGGTTGAACACTGAAGCTTTCTTT	CASRLTGLNTEAFF
TRBV5-1	TRBJ2-1	few	NA	TGCGCCAGCAGCTTGACTGGGGGCGAGCAGTTCTTC	CASSLTGGEQFF
TRBV29-1	TRBJ1-1	few	NA	TGCAGCGTACTACCCTCCGGGACAAAAGCTTTCTTT	CSVLPSGTKAFF
TRBV30	TRBJ2-5	few	NA	TGTGCCTGGAGGGGGAGGGGGGGCCCCGAGACCCAGTACTTC	CAWRGRGGPETQYF
TRBV29-1	TRBJ1-2	NA	NA	TGCAGCGTTGAAGATAAGGTCCACGGGAGGGACTATGGCTACACCTTC	CSVEDKVHGRDYGYTF
TRBV2	TRBJ2-5	NA	NA	TGTGCCAGCAGTGGGACACTCCAAGAGACCCAGTACTTC	CASSGTLQETQYF
TRBV4-1	TRBJ2-4	NA	TRBD2	TGCGCCAGCAGCCAAGGTCGGGCTAGCGGGGGGCAAGCCAAAAACATTCAGTACTTC	CASSQGRASGGQAKNIQYF
TRBV5-1	TRBJ2-2	NA	NA	TGCGCCAGCACCAAGACAGGCGGAACGAACACCGGGGAGCTGTTTTTT	CASTKTGGTNTGELFF
TRBV7-2	TRBJ1-5	NA	TRBD1	TGTGCCAGCAGCCCTGGACAGGGGGCCCAGCCCCAGCATTTT	CASSPGQGAQPQHF
TRBV19	TRBJ2-5	few	NA	TGTGCCAGTAATCCGACTGGAGGAGGAGAGACCCAGTACTTC	CASNPTGGGETQYF
TRBV29-1	TRBJ1-5	few	TRBD1	TGCAGCGTTGGGACAGGGAGTCAGCCCCAGCATTTT	CSVGTGSQPQHF
TRBV9	TRBJ2-1	NA	NA	TGTGCCAGCAGCGCTCAGGGGCTCTCCTACAATGAGCAGTTCTTC	CASSAQGLSYNEQFF
TRBV9	TRBJ2-3	NA	NA	TGTGCCAGCAGCGTAGGATCCCGGCAGTGGGCCACAGATACGCAGTATTTT	CASSVGSRQWATDTQYF
TRBV4-2	TRBJ1-1	NA	NA	TGTGCCAGCAGCCAAGATCCTTCTAGCCTGAACACTGAAGCTTTCTTT	CASSQDPSSLNTEAFF
TRBV11-2	TRBJ2-7	NA	NA	TGTGCCAGCAGCTTAGCGTGGCAGAGGGAGCAGTACTTC	CASSLAWQREQYF
TRBV2	TRBJ2-7	few	TRBD1	TGTGCCAGCAGTGAAGAGCGGACAGGGATATACGAGCAGTACTTC	CASSEERTGIYEQYF
TRBV4-2	TRBJ2-6	NA	NA	TGTGCCAGCAGCCAAGACAGGATTGCCGGGGCCAACGTCCTGACTTTC	CASSQDRIAGANVLTF
TRBV18	TRBJ1-1	few	TRBD1	TGTGCCAGCTCACCCGCAGGGGGAGCTTACACTGAAGCTTTCTTT	CASSPAGGAYTEAFF
TRBV28	TRBJ2-5	NA	NA	TGTGCCGCAGGGCGGGAGACCCAGTACTTC	CAAGRETQYF
TRBV4-3	TRBJ2-2	few	NA	TGCGCCAGCAGCCAAGGGGCAGTTCTCGCCGGGGAGCTGTTTTTT	CASSQGAVLAGELFF
TRBV6-5	TRBJ2-7	NA	NA	TGTGCCAGTACCTCAGATTTCTACGAGCAGTACTTC	CASTSDFYEQYF
TRBV4-3	TRBJ2-5	few	NA	TGCGCCAGCAGCCAACTGGCGGGGGAGACCCAGTACTTC	CASSQLAGETQYF
TRBV18	TRBJ2-7	few	TRBD2	TGTGCCAGCTCACCCCAACGGGGGGTCGAGCAGTACTTC	CASSPQRGVEQYF